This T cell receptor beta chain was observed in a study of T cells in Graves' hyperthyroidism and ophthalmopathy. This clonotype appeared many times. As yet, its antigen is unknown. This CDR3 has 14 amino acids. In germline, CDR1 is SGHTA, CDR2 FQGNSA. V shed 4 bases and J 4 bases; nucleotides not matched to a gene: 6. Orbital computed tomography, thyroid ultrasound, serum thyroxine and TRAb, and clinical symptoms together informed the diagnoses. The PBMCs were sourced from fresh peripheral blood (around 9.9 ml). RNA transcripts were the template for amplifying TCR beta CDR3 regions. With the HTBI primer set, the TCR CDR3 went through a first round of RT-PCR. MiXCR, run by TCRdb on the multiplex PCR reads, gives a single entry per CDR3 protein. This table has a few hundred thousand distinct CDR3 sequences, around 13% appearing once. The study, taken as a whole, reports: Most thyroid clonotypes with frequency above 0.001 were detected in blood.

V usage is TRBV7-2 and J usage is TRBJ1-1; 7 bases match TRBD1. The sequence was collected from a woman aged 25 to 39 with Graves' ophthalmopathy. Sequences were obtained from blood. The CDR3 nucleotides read TGTGCCAGCAGCTCGCGCCGGGACAGCACTGAAGCTTTCTTT. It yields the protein CASSSRRDSTEAFF.